The 24 T cell receptor beta chains below all came from one sample that was sequenced in a study of CD8 T cells in ankylosing spondylitis. Study results and limitations: Seemingly distinctive of ankylosing spondylitis blood was a TCR beta motif formed by eight highly homologous variants.

What these receptors recognize is not known. One entry per CDR3 protein results from TCRdb running MiXCR on the 5' RACE reads. The table includes about 390,000 distinct CDR3 sequences, about 22% detected once. Sequenced input: blood, either unsorted or a sorted T cell fraction (not recorded which). All receptors derive from a male donor with ankylosing spondylitis.

The rearrangement uses TRBV10-3 and TRBJ2-1, with 7 bases fitting TRBD1. V gave up 4 bases and J gave up 12 bases; unmatched junction bases: 12. Germline loops: CDR1 ENHRY, CDR2 SYGVKD. This CDR3 comprises 14 residues. Here the CDR3 DNA reads TGTGCCATCAGTGCCGCGCGGTCCCCAGGGGGGCAGTTCTTC. Translation: CAISAARSPGGQFF.

The rearrangement links TRBV12-3 or TRBV12-4 to TRBJ1-2; D perhaps matches TRBD1 (6 bases). V was cut by 2 bases and J by 6 bases, with 16 bases left in between. There are 15 residues in the CDR3. CDR3 protein: CASSLIGRGRDGYTF. Written as DNA, the CDR3 is TGTGCCAGCAGTTTAATCGGCAGGGGAAGGGATGGCTACACCTTC.

This rearrangement joins TRBV24-1 to TRBJ1-1; tentative D call: TRBD1 (6 bases). Trimming took off 10 bases at V and 1 base at J, with 12 bases between the two ends. Germline CDR1 reads KGHDR; CDR2 reads SFDVKD. The CDR3 covers 13 residues. This CDR3 reads CATRGQWNTEAFF. CDR3 sequence (DNA): TGTGCCACGAGAGGACAGTGGAACACTGAAGCTTTCTTT.

This chain uses TRBV12-3 or TRBV12-4 with TRBJ1-5; 10 nucleotides line up with TRBD1. The length of the CDR3 is 15 residues. The junction had 4 bases not matched to a gene; V was cut back by 7 bases and J by 1 base. The CDR3 sequence is CASKGQGWSNQPQHF. CDR3 in DNA: TGTGCCAGCAAGGGACAGGGGTGGAGCAATCAGCCCCAGCATTTT.

This clonotype was seen only a few times. The chain carries TRBV18 and TRBJ1-6; D gene ambiguous. Between the trimmed V and J ends, which lost 1 base and 7 bases, there was a span of 8 bases. Germline loops: CDR1 KGHSH, CDR2 LQKENI. This CDR3 contains 14 residues. The CDR3 reads CASSPLFENSPLHF. The CDR3 coding sequence is TGTGCCAGCTCACCACTTTTTGAGAATTCACCCCTCCACTTT.

The table lists this clonotype with a few counts. The V gene is TRBV4-1, the J gene TRBJ2-1; 9 bases align to TRBD1. The junction had 6 bases not matched to a gene; V was cut back by 2 bases and J by 4 bases. The CDR3 runs to 16 residues. Germline lookup yields CDR1 MGHRA and CDR2 YSYEKL. As DNA, the CDR3 is TGCGCCAGCAGCCAACTTTCCGGGACAGGGTACAATGAGCAGTTCTTC. Translated, it gives CASSQLSGTGYNEQFF.

This clonotype has a handful of counts. This rearrangement joins TRBV9 to TRBJ1-2; 8 bases match TRBD1. CDR3 size: 15 residues. With 4 bases clipped from V and 4 bases from J, the junction kept 9 bases outside the gene matches. Germline V CDR1 and CDR2: SGDLS, YYNGEE. This CDR3 is CASSPTGDGIYGYTF. CDR3 DNA: TGTGCCAGCAGCCCGACAGGGGATGGGATCTATGGCTACACCTTC.

This clonotype was observed a single time. This chain links TRBV20-1 with TRBJ2-1, with D possibly called TRBD1 or TRBD2 (5 bases each). Trimming removed 5 bases from V and 3 bases from J, with 11 bases in between. Germline values: CDR1 DFQATT, CDR2 SNEGSKA (reference sequence). The CDR3 sequence is 13 residues long. Here the CDR3 DNA reads TGCAGTGCTCCCCCGAGGGGCTACAATGAGCAGTTCTTC. Translated, it gives CSAPPRGYNEQFF.

This clonotype was counted many times. The chain joins TRBV15 to TRBJ1-5; D possibly corresponds to TRBD1 (6 bases). The CDR3 extends over 14 amino acids. CDR1 LNHNV and CDR2 YYDKDF come from the germline V gene (reference sequence). V dropped 4 bases and J dropped 4 bases, with 11 bases sitting between them. The CDR3 sequence: CATSIGQINQPQHF. CDR3 coding DNA: TGTGCCACCAGCATCGGACAGATAAATCAGCCCCAGCATTTT.

This clonotype was seen a handful of times. J is TRBJ2-5 and V is TRBV5-1; tentative D call: TRBD2 (6 bases). The CDR3 sequence is 13 residues long. Trimming cost V 5 bases and J 4 bases, with 12 bases left between them. Germline loops: CDR1 SGHRS, CDR2 YFSETQ. For the CDR3, the DNA is TGCGCCAGCAGAGAACCGGGACTAGAGACCCAGTACTTC. Residues: CASREPGLETQYF.

The chain carries TRBV6-2 or TRBV6-3 and TRBJ2-6, with 8 bases that match TRBD1. The CDR3 length is 19 residues. With V trimmed by 2 bases and J by 2 bases, 11 bases remained unmatched. Per the germline V gene, CDR1 is MNHEY and CDR2 is SVGEGT. The CDR3 coding sequence is TGTGCCAGCAGTTACCCCACGGGACAGGCGCCCACTGGGGCCAACGTCCTGACTTTC. Its translation is CASSYPTGQAPTGANVLTF.

The table lists this clonotype with a few counts. This CDR3 is CASSPLAIDYNEQFF. For the CDR3, the DNA is TGTGCCAGTAGTCCCCTAGCTATCGACTACAATGAGCAGTTCTTC. J is TRBJ2-1 and V is TRBV19, with a tentative D call TRBD2 (5 bases). CDR1 is LNHDA, CDR2 SQIVND, per germline (reference sequence). Trimming cost V 5 bases and J 3 bases, with 14 bases left between them. This CDR3 region has 15 residues.

The chain uses TRBV13 and TRBJ1-1; TRBD1 aligns across 7 bases. The CDR3 loop spans 21 amino acids. Germline V lookup: CDR1 PRHDT, CDR2 FYEKMQ (reference sequence). Trimming removed 4 bases from V and 6 bases from J; junction bases left unmatched: 29. The CDR3 DNA reads TGTGCCAGCAGCTCACATATTCGCTGGGACGCGAGACAGGGCCGAAGGGCTGAAGCTTTCTTT. It yields the protein CASSSHIRWDARQGRRAEAFF.

The rearrangement links TRBV4-1 to TRBJ1-3; TRBD1 is a possible D gene (6 bases). Germline assignment: CDR1 MGHRA and CDR2 YSYEKL. V was clipped by 0 bases and J by 2 bases, with 14 bases between them. This CDR3 is built from 17 residues. The CDR3 here is CASSQEGGLNTGNTIYF. The DNA of the CDR3 is TGCGCCAGCAGCCAAGAAGGGGGGCTTAATACTGGAAACACCATATATTTT.

The rearrangement links TRBV12-3 or TRBV12-4 to TRBJ1-4; no clear D. The ends were cut back, 0 bases at V and 5 bases at J, with 13 bases in the middle. CDR3 length: 16 residues. The CDR3 nucleotides are TGTGCCAGCAGTTTAGCGCTGGCAACATTGAATGAAAAACTGTTTTTT. Its translation: CASSLALATLNEKLFF.

This clonotype turned up a few times. The chain employs TRBV5-1 and TRBJ2-3; D might be TRBD1 (7 bases). Germline V gene data show CDR1 as SGHRS and CDR2 as YFSETQ. Trimming took off 6 bases at V and 1 base at J, with 18 bases between the two ends. This CDR3 is 16 amino acids long. The CDR3 reads CASTQQQGTGTDTQYF. For the CDR3, the DNA is TGCGCCAGCACCCAACAACAGGGGACTGGCACAGATACGCAGTATTTT.

This clonotype was counted between two and nine times. This chain uses TRBV5-1 with TRBJ2-7; no clear D. Trimming cost V 0 bases and J 5 bases, with 9 bases left between them. The CDR3 covers 13 residues. Germline CDR1 and CDR2: SGHRS and YFSETQ. The CDR3: CASSLEGFNEQYF. In nucleotides, the CDR3 is TGCGCCAGCAGCTTGGAGGGTTTTAACGAGCAGTACTTC.

On this clonotype: A read error may produce the germline difference seen at one junction end. The V call is TRBV7-2, the J call TRBJ2-5; D unresolved. This CDR3 comprises 14 residues. Germline assignment: CDR1 SGHTA and CDR2 FQGNSA. CDR3 sequence (DNA): TGTGCCAGCAGCTTACGGACGGTTCCAGAGGCCCAGTACTTC. It specifies CASSLRTVPEAQYF.

The gene calls are TRBV20-1 and TRBJ2-1, with 8 bases lining up with TRBD1. Trimming cost V 0 bases and J 6 bases; bases outside gene matches: 7. Germline values: CDR1 DFQATT, CDR2 SNEGSKA (reference sequence). This CDR3 is 15 amino acids long. The CDR3 DNA follows: TGCAGTGCTAGAGATCCGGGGACAGGAATCAATGAGCAGTTCTTC. It encodes CSARDPGTGINEQFF.

This clonotype was observed a single time. The chain is built from TRBV6-6 and TRBJ2-7, with D tentatively TRBD1 (5 bases). Germline loops: CDR1 MNHNY, CDR2 SVGAGI (reference sequence). This CDR3 region has 13 residues. V lost 11 bases and J lost 1, with 15 bases in between. The DNA of the CDR3 is TGTGCCCGTCGGACACCTTATTCCTACGAGCAGTACTTC. Its translation: CARRTPYSYEQYF.

The CDR3 DNA is TGTGCCAGCAGCTTAGTGGCCAGCCGCTCTGGAAACACCATATATTTT. Translation gives CASSLVASRSGNTIYF. The V gene is TRBV7-9, the J gene TRBJ1-3; D unclear. Germline-derived CDR1 and CDR2 are SEHNR and FQNEAQ (reference sequence). The V end was cut by 1 base, the J end by 0 bases, with 10 bases between. The CDR3 length is 16 residues.

This clonotype was observed a few times. The chain couples TRBV12-3 or TRBV12-4 to TRBJ2-1, with D unresolved. Trimming cost V 9 bases and J 0 bases, with 15 bases left between them. The CDR3 is 15 amino acids. CDR3 DNA sequence: TGTGCCAGTAACCGCCGGGCGGACTCCTACAATGAGCAGTTCTTC. Its translation: CASNRRADSYNEQFF.

This clonotype was recorded a few times. The chain's CDR3 is CASRTGGGETQYF. The CDR3 bases are TGTGCCAGTCGGACAGGGGGTGGAGAGACCCAGTACTTC. The chain links TRBV28 to TRBJ2-5; 10 positions match TRBD1. The CDR3 extends over 13 amino acids. The germline gives CDR1 MDHEN, CDR2 SYDVKM. Germline trimming cut 9 bases from V and 4 bases from J; bases unmatched to any gene: 5.

This rearrangement joins TRBV5-1 to TRBJ2-2; 15 nucleotides agree with TRBD2. V shed 2 bases, J shed 5 bases, and the junction held 4 bases outside the gene matches. The V gene's germline CDR1 is SGHRS and CDR2 YFSETQ. This CDR3 comprises 17 residues. As DNA, the CDR3 is TGCGCCAGCAGCTTCACCGGGACTAGCGGGAGGACCGGGGAGCTGTTTTTT. Residues: CASSFTGTSGRTGELFF.